This TCR beta chain was identified in a study of beta chain features in type 1 diabetes. General study findings and limits: Moderate but significant shortening of TCRB CDR3s was recorded in all four CD4+ subsets from Type 1 diabetes patients.

CDR3 length: 15 residues. Deletions cut 6 bases from V and 4 bases from J, with 18 bases between. The germline CDR1 and CDR2 sequences are LGHNA and YSLEER. Points on this clone: No antigen is known for it.

The entirety of the isolated RNA underwent reverse transcription, so expressed TCRB transcripts were sequenced. The protocol was immunoSEQ multiplex PCR, while the TCRdb copy is restricted to in-frame clones and leaves out a portion. Here the sample spans about 650,000 clones, 12% being singletons. V gene TRBV4-3 combines with J gene TRBJ2-5; D unresolved. The sample taken for sequencing was naive CD4+ T cells from blood. The TCR originated in a man between 25 and 39 years old with type 1 diabetes. DNA for the CDR3: TGCGCCAGCAGTCGGGTTCAGTCGGTTGGAGAGACCCAGTACTTC. This sequence encodes CASSRVQSVGETQYF.